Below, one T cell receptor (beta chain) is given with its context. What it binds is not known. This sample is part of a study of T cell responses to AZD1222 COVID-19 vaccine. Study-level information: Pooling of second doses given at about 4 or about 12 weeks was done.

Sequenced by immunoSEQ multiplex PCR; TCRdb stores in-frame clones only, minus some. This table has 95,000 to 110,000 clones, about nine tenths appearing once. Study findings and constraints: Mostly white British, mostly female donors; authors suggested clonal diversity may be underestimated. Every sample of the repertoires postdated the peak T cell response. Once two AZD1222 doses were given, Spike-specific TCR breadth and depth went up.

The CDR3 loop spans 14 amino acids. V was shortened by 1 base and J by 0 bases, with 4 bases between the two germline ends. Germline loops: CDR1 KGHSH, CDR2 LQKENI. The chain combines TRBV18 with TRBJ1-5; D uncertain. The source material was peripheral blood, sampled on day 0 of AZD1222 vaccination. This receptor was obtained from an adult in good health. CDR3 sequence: CASSPQGSNQPQHF. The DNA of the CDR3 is TGTGCCAGCTCACCACAGGGTAGCAATCAGCCCCAGCATTTT.